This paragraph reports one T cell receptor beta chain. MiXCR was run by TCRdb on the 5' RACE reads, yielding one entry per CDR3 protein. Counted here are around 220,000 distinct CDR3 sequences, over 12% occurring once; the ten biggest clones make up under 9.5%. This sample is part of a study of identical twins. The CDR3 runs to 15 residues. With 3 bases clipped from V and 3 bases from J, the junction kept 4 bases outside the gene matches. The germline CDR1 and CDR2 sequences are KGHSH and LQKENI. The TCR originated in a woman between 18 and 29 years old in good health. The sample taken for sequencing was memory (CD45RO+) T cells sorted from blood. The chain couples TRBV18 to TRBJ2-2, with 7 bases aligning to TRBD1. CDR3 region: CASSPQQGDTGELFF. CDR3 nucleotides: TGTGCCAGCTCACCCCAGCAGGGGGACACCGGGGAGCTGTTTTTT.